There are a few counts of the clone carrying this TCR beta chain. V was pared by 3 bases and J by 3 bases, with 14 bases between. The CDR3 has 15 residues. Researchers made TCR cDNA using 5'RACE template switching, and this step added a universal primer site and UMIs. TCRdb passed the 5' RACE reads through MiXCR, listing each CDR3 protein once. The data show a few hundred thousand distinct CDR3 sequences, around 3.6% seen once. These data originate in a study of T cells after yellow fever vaccination. The sequences come from PBMCs, collected on the day of the yellow fever booster vaccination. The sequence derives from a young man who received the YFV17D yellow fever vaccine. J is TRBJ2-3 and V is TRBV5-3; D may be TRBD2 (6 bases). TRBV5-3 qualifies as an ORF whose function is uncertain. The CDR3 protein is CARSWVRERTDTQYF. CDR3 nucleotide sequence: TGTGCCAGAAGCTGGGTACGGGAGAGGACAGATACGCAGTATTTT.